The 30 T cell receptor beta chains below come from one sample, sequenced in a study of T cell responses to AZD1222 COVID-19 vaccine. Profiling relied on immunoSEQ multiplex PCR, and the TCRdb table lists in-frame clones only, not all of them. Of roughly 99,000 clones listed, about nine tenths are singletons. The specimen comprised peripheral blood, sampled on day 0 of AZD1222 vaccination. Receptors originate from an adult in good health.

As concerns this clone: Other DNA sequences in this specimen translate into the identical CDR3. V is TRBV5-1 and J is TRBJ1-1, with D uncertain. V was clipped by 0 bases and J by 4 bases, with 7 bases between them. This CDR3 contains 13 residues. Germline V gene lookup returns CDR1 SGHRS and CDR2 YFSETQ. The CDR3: CASSLGSGTEAFF. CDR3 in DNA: TGCGCCAGCAGCTTGGGCTCGGGCACTGAAGCTTTCTTT.

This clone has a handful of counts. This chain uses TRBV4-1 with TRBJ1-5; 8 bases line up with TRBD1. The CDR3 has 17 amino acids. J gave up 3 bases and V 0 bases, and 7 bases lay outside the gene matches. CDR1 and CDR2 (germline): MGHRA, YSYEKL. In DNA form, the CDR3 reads TGCGCCAGCAGCCAAGATAGGGACAGGTCAAACAATCAGCCCCAGCATTTT. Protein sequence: CASSQDRDRSNNQPQHF.

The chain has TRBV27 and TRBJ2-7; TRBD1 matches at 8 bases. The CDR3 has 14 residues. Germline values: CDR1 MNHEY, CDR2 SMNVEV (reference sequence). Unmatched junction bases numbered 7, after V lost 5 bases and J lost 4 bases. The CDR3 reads CASSIQGARYEQYF. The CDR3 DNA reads TGTGCCAGCAGTATCCAGGGGGCGCGTTACGAGCAGTACTTC.

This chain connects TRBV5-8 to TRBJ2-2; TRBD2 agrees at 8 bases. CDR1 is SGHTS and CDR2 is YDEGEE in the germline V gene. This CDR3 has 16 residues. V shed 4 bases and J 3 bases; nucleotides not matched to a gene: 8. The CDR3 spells CASSPGLDPDTGELFF. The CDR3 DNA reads TGTGCCAGCAGCCCGGGACTAGACCCCGACACCGGGGAGCTGTTTTTT.

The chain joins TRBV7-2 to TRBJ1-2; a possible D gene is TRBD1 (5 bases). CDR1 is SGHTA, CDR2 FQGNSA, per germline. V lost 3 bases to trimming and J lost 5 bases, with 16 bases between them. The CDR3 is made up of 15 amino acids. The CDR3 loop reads CASSFKGAGLYGYTF. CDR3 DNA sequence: TGTGCCAGCAGCTTTAAAGGGGCGGGGTTATATGGCTACACCTTC.

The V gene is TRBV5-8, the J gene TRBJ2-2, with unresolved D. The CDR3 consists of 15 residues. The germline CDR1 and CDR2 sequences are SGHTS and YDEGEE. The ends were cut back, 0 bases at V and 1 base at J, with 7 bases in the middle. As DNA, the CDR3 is TGTGCCAGCAGCTTGGCCGTACGGAACACCGGGGAGCTGTTTTTT. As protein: CASSLAVRNTGELFF.

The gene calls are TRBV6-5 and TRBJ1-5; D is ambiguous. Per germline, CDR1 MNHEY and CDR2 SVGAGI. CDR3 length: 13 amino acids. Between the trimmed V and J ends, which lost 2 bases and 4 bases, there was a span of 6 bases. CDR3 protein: CASSYDGNQPQHF. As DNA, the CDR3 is TGTGCCAGCAGTTACGACGGAAATCAGCCCCAGCATTTT.

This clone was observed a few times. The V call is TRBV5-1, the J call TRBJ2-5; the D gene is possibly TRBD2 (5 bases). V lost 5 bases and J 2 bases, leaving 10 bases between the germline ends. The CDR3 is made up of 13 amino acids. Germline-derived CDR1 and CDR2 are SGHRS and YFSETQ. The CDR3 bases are TGCGCCAGCAGACGTGGACTGCAAGAGACCCAGTACTTC. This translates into CASRRGLQETQYF.

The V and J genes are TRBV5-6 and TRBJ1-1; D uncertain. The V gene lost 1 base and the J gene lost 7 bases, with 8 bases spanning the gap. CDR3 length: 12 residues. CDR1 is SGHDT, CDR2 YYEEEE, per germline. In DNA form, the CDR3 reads TGTGCCAGCAGCTTGTGGCACGATGAAGCTTTCTTT. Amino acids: CASSLWHDEAFF.

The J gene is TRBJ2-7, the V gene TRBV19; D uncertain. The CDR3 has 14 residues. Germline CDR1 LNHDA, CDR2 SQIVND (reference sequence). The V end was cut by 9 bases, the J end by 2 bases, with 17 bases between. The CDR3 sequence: CASKPSLAAYEQYF. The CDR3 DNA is TGTGCCAGCAAGCCTTCCCTGGCGGCCTACGAGCAGTACTTC.

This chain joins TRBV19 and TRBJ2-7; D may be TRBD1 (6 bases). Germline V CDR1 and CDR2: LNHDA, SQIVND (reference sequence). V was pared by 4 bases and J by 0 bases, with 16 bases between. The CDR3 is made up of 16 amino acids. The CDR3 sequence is CASSTSGDTRSYEQYF. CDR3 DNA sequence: TGTGCCAGTAGTACAAGTGGGGACACCCGCTCCTACGAGCAGTACTTC. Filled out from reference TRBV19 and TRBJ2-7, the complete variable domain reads DGGITQSPKYLFRKEGQNVTLSCEQNLNHDAMYWYRQDPGQGLRLIYYSQIVNDFQKGDIAEGYSVSREKKESFPLTVTSAQKNPTAFYLCASSTSGDTRSYEQYFGPGTRLTVT.

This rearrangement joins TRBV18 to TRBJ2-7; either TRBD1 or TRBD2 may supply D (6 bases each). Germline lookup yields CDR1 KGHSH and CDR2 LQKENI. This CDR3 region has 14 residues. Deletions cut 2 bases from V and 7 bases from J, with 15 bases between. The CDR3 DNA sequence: TGTGCCAGCTCACCAATGAAGGGGGGAGGAGAGCAGTACTTC. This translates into CASSPMKGGGEQYF.

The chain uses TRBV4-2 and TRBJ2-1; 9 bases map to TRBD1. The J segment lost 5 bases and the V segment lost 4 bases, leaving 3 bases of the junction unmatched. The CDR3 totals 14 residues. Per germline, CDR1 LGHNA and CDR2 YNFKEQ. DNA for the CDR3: TGTGCCAGCAGCCCCCGGGACAGGGACAATGAGCAGTTCTTC. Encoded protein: CASSPRDRDNEQFF.

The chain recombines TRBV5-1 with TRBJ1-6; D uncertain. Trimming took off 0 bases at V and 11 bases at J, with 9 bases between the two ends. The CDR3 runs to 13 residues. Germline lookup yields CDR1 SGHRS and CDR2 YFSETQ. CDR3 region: CASSLERVAPLHF. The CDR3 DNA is TGCGCCAGCAGCTTGGAGAGGGTTGCACCCCTCCACTTT.

This CDR3 reads CASSTGDRGNTEKLFF. The DNA of the CDR3 is TGTGCCAGCAGCACCGGGGACAGGGGAAATACGGAAAAACTGTTTTTT. The genes are TRBV9 and TRBJ1-4; 10 positions agree with TRBD1. CDR1 is SGDLS, CDR2 YYNGEE, per germline. This CDR3 is built from 16 residues. The V and J ends lost 4 bases and 8 bases, in that order; junction bases with no gene match: 11.

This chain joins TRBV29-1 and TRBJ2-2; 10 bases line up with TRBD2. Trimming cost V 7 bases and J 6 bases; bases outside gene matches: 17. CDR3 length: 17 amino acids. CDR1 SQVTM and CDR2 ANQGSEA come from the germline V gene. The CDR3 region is CSASSGRAVTAAGELFF. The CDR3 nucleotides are TGCAGCGCTTCGAGCGGGAGGGCCGTTACCGCAGCCGGGGAGCTGTTTTTT.

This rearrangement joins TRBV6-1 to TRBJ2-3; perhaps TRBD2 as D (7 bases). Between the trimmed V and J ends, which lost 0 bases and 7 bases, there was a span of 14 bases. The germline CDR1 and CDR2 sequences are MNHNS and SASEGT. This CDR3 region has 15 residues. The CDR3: CASSEAGRGRNTQYF. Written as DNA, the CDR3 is TGTGCCAGCAGTGAAGCGGGGCGGGGGCGAAATACGCAGTATTTT.

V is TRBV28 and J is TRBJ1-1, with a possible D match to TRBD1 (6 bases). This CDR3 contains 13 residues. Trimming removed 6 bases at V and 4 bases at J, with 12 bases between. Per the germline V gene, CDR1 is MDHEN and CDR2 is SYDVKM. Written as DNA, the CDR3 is TGTGCCAGCAGGAAGGGGGGTTTCACTGAAGCTTTCTTT. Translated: CASRKGGFTEAFF.

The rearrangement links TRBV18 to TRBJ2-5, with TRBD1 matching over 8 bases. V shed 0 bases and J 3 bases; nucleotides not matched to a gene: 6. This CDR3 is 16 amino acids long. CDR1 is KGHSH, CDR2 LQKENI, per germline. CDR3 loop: CASSPPSDRGKETQYF. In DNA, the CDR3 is TGTGCCAGCTCACCACCCAGTGACAGGGGTAAAGAGACCCAGTACTTC.

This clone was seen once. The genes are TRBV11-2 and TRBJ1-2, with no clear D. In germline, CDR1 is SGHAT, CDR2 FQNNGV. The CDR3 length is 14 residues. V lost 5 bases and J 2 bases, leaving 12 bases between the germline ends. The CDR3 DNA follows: TGTGCCAGCAGCCGCGGACGGAGGAACTATGGCTACACCTTC. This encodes CASSRGRRNYGYTF.

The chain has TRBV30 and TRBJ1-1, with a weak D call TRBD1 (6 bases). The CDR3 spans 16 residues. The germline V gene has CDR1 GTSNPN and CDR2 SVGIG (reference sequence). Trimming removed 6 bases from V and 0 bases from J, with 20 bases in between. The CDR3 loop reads CACNSGAPGLNTEAFF. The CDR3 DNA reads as TGTGCCTGTAATTCAGGGGCCCCGGGGTTGAACACTGAAGCTTTCTTT.

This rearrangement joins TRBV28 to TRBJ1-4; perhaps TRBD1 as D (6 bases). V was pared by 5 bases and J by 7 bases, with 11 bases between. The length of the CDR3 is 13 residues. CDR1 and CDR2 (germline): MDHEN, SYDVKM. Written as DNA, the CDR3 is TGTGCCAGCAGTGTACAGGGAGTTGAAAAACTGTTTTTT. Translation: CASSVQGVEKLFF.

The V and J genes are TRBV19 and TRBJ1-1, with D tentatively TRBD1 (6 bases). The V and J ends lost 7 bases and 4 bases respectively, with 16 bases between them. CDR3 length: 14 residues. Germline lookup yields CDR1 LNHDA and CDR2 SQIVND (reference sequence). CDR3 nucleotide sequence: TGTGCCAGTACGGTTGAGGGGGAGTCCACTGAAGCTTTCTTT. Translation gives CASTVEGESTEAFF.

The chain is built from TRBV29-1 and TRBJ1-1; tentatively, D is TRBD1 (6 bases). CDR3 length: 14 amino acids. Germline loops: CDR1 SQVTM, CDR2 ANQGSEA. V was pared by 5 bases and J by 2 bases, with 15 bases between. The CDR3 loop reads CSVFGGRGNTEAFF. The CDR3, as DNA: TGCAGCGTTTTTGGGGGCAGGGGAAACACTGAAGCTTTCTTT.

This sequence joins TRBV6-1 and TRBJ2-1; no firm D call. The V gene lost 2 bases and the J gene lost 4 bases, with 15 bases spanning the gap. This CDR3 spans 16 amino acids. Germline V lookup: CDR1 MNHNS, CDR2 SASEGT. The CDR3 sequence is CASSEWDNSQYNEQFF. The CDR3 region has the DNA TGTGCCAGCAGTGAATGGGATAACAGCCAGTACAATGAGCAGTTCTTC.

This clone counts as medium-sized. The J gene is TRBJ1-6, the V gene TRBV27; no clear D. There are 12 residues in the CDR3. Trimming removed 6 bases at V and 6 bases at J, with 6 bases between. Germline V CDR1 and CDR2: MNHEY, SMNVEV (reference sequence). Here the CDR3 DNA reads TGTGCCAGCAGCAAAGTTAATTCACCCCTCCACTTT. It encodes CASSKVNSPLHF.

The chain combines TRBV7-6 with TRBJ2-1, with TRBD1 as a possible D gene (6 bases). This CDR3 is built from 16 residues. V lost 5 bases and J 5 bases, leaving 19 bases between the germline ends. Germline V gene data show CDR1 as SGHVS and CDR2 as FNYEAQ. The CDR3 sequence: CASSPTGQGKHNEQFF. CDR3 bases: TGTGCCAGCAGCCCAACGGGGCAGGGGAAGCACAATGAGCAGTTCTTC.

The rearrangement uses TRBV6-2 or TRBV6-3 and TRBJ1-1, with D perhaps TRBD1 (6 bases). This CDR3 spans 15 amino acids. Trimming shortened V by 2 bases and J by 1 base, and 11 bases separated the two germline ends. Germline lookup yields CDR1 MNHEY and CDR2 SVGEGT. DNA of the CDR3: TGTGCCAGCAGTTACGGGGGCACCCAGAACACTGAAGCTTTCTTT. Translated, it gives CASSYGGTQNTEAFF.

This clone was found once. CDR3 sequence: CASSQDWGQRLNTIYF. In nucleotides, the CDR3 is TGCGCCAGCAGCCAAGATTGGGGACAGCGATTAAACACCATATATTTT. V usage is TRBV4-3 and J usage is TRBJ1-3; 7 nucleotides agree with TRBD1. Looked up from germline, CDR1 is LGHNA and CDR2 is YSLEER. Trimming cost V 0 bases and J 6 bases; bases outside gene matches: 8. This CDR3 contains 16 residues.

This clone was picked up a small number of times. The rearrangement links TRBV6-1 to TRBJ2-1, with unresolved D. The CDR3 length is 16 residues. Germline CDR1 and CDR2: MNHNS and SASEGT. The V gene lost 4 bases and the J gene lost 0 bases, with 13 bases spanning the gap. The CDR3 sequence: CASSVLGPSSYNEQFF. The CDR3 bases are TGTGCCAGCAGTGTCCTCGGGCCCAGCTCCTACAATGAGCAGTTCTTC.